Reported below is one T cell receptor (beta chain). Its target is not known. This specimen belongs to a study of OX40 agonist ivuxolimab in advanced cancers. Study details: Patients treated during dose escalation were battling hepatocellular carcinoma, melanoma, renal cell or head and neck cancer. Eligibility admitted prior anti-PD-1, anti-PD-L1 or anti-CTLA-4 therapy; 30% to 40% had some. General study points: Antigen specificity remained undetermined for the expanded peripheral T cells. At doses 0.1 to 3.0 mg/kg, CD4+ and CD8+ clones expanded.

Profiling relied on immunoSEQ multiplex PCR, and the TCRdb table lists in-frame clones only, not all of them. Among 50,000 to 75,000 clones listed, about nine tenths were seen once. In germline, CDR1 is SGHNT, CDR2 YYREEE (reference sequence). V was clipped by 4 bases and J by 0 bases, with 16 bases between them. The CDR3 has 16 amino acids. The chain has TRBV5-4 and TRBJ1-1; no clear D. Sequenced material: CD4+ or CD8+ T cells sorted from blood, taken in a trial of the OX40 agonist ivuxolimab. This TCR derives from an adult with an advanced solid tumor such as melanoma, head and neck, liver or kidney cancer. CDR3 sequence reads: CASSGYTASLNTEAFF. For the CDR3, the DNA is TGTGCCAGCAGCGGATACACGGCTTCCCTGAACACTGAAGCTTTCTTT.